One and the same sample provided the 2 T cell receptor beta chains below, sequenced in a study of vaccination and CD4 T cells after COVID-19. Their cognate antigens are unknown. Noted treatment: approximately nine-day PBMC culture with coronavirus spike peptide pools or control peptides (ViraFEST assay). Sequencing of the DNA from cultured CD4+ T cells was carried out with the Oncomine TCR Beta short-read assay. From the PCR reads, TCRdb called clonotypes with MiXCR, one entry per CDR3 protein. This table holds just under 8,500 distinct CDR3 sequences, around two thirds found once. Material for sequencing was CD4+ T cells from blood, cultured in vitro. The receptors here all came from a human donor who had recovered from COVID-19.

The chain joins TRBV27 to TRBJ2-5; 10 bases match TRBD2. Germline assignment: CDR1 MNHEY and CDR2 SMNVEV (reference sequence). The CDR3 sequence is 15 residues long. V lost 6 bases and J lost 3; bases outside the gene matches: 7. Here the CDR3 reads CASRRYGTSEETQYF. The CDR3 DNA sequence: TGTGCCAGCAGGCGTTACGGGACTAGCGAAGAGACCCAGTACTTC.

The chain recombines TRBV7-3 with TRBJ2-2; 8 bases fit TRBD2. With 5 bases clipped from V and 1 base from J, the junction kept 3 bases outside the gene matches. CDR1 is SGHTA, CDR2 FQGTGA, per germline. There are 15 residues in the CDR3. The CDR3 reads CASSAGGENTGELFF. The CDR3 DNA reads as TGTGCCAGCAGCGCCGGGGGGGAGAACACCGGGGAGCTGTTTTTT.